The 10 T cell receptor beta chains given below trace back to one sample, sequenced in a study of shared clonotypes between healthy human individuals. TCRdb keeps only in-frame clones here, not all; method: immunoSEQ multiplex PCR. The table includes over 700,000 clones, approximately 77% detected once. The sample consisted of memory CD4+ T cells sorted from blood. Subset reported: CD45RA-negative fraction. Every receptor here comes from a woman aged 25 to 39 in good health.

In regard to this clone: This same CDR3 is encoded by further DNA sequences in the sample. This chain links TRBV18 with TRBJ2-6; the match to TRBD1 covers 8 bases. Per the germline V gene, CDR1 is KGHSH and CDR2 is LQKENI. The CDR3 is 18 residues long. V lost 3 bases to trimming and J lost 0 bases; unmatched junction nucleotides: 7. The CDR3 here is CASSPSGQGFSGANVLTF. The CDR3 nucleotides are TGTGCCAGCTCACCCTCAGGACAGGGATTCTCTGGGGCCAACGTCCTGACTTTC.

The chain couples TRBV5-1 to TRBJ1-2; D is undetermined. CDR3 length equals 16 residues. Germline V gives CDR1 SGHRS, CDR2 YFSETQ. Trimming pared 2 bases from V and 2 bases from J, leaving 16 bases between. In nucleotides, the CDR3 is TGCGCCAGCAGCTTTATGGGCCCCGACTCAAACTATGGCTACACCTTC. As protein: CASSFMGPDSNYGYTF.

The chain is built from TRBV5-6 and TRBJ1-1; D unclear. The CDR3 has 14 residues. V was trimmed by 0 bases and J by 0 bases, leaving 6 bases between them. CDR1 and CDR2 (germline): SGHDT, YYEEEE. The CDR3 region is CASSLGSLNTEAFF. CDR3 coding DNA: TGTGCCAGCAGCTTGGGATCATTGAACACTGAAGCTTTCTTT.

On this clone itself: Other DNA sequences in this sample translate to the same CDR3. The chain uses TRBV5-5 and TRBJ1-4; possibly TRBD1 for D (6 bases). V lost 4 bases, J lost 4 bases, and 14 bases lay in between. Germline lookup yields CDR1 SGHKS and CDR2 YYEKEE (reference sequence). The CDR3 contains 15 residues. DNA for the CDR3: TGTGCCAGCAGCGCAGGGGTCTGGGGTAATGAAAAACTGTTTTTT. This gives the protein CASSAGVWGNEKLFF.

This clone was observed a handful of times. This chain uses TRBV5-5 with TRBJ2-2; unclear D gene. The germline CDR1 and CDR2 sequences are SGHKS and YYEKEE (reference sequence). The CDR3 runs to 16 residues. V was cut by 3 bases and J by 2 bases, with 14 bases left in between. CDR3 amino acids: CASSSGPTKNTGELFF. CDR3 coding DNA: TGTGCCAGCAGCTCGGGCCCAACTAAAAACACCGGGGAGCTGTTTTTT.

This clone has just a few counts. The chain has TRBV6-5 and TRBJ2-4; TRBD1 agrees at 9 bases. This CDR3 is 15 amino acids long. In germline, CDR1 is MNHEY, CDR2 SVGAGI. With V trimmed by 2 bases and J by 7 bases, 6 bases remained unmatched. The DNA for the CDR3 is TGTGCCAGCAGTTACCAGACAGGGGGAATTAACATTCAGTACTTC. Protein sequence: CASSYQTGGINIQYF.

This clone was picked up a small number of times. The chain employs TRBV2 and TRBJ1-2; D is ambiguous. The CDR3 sequence is 14 residues long. Trimming left V 3 bases short and J 3 bases short, with 11 bases between. Germline CDR1 reads SNHLY; CDR2 reads FYNNEI. The CDR3 reads CASSESGLDYGYTF. The CDR3 coding sequence is TGTGCCAGCAGTGAGAGTGGGCTAGACTATGGCTACACCTTC.

There are a few counts of this clone. The chain is built from TRBV6-1 and TRBJ2-7, with 8 bases lining up with TRBD1. With V trimmed by 3 bases and J by 3 bases, 4 bases remained unmatched. Germline lookup yields CDR1 MNHNS and CDR2 SASEGT. The CDR3 extends over 14 amino acids. The CDR3 DNA is TGTGCCAGCAGTGATCAGGGGGCAATCTACGAGCAGTACTTC. This codes for CASSDQGAIYEQYF.

This chain links TRBV7-6 with TRBJ2-7; 9 bases map to TRBD2. This CDR3 comprises 18 residues. Germline V CDR1 and CDR2: SGHVS, FNYEAQ. The ends lost 4 bases at V and 4 bases at J; junction bases unmatched: 17. In DNA, the CDR3 is TGTGCCAGCAGCTCTCAGTACCCCGGCGGGAGGGGAACGTACGAGCAGTACTTC. Its protein product is CASSSQYPGGRGTYEQYF. Full variable domain (rest looked up from reference TRBV7-6 and TRBJ2-7): GAGVSQSPRYKVTKRGQDVALRCDPISGHVSLYWYRQALGQGPEFLTYFNYEAQQDKSGLPNDRFSAERPEGSISTLTIQRTEQRDSAMYRCASSSQYPGGRGTYEQYFGPGTRLTVT.

In nucleotides, the CDR3 is TGCGCCAGCAGGCGAGTAGGGACAGGGGATGAAAAACTGTTTTTT. Protein sequence: CASRRVGTGDEKLFF. This chain connects TRBV5-1 to TRBJ1-4; 10 nucleotides align to TRBD1. Germline V gene data show CDR1 as SGHRS and CDR2 as YFSETQ. V trimming: 5 bases; J trimming: 6 bases; junction bases outside the gene matches: 7. The CDR3 consists of 15 residues.